This T cell receptor beta chain was recovered during a study of shared clonotypes between healthy human individuals. Findings and caveats of the study: A handful of donors had about 5% of their naive CD4 clonotypes in common.

Points on this clone: What it binds is not known.

Method: immunoSEQ multiplex PCR; TCRdb's copy keeps in-frame clones and lacks some. The repertoire holds about 680,000 clones, with around 78% as singletons. The ends were cut back, 5 bases at V and 2 bases at J, with 16 bases in the middle. The germline V gene has CDR1 MNHEY and CDR2 SMNVEV (reference sequence). The CDR3 covers 16 residues. The chain carries TRBV27 and TRBJ1-5; D is perhaps TRBD1 (5 bases). The sample was memory CD4+ T cells sorted from blood. Subset here: CD45RA-negative fraction. This sequence was found in a woman between 25 and 40 years old in good health. The CDR3 spells CASSPSQGNGNQPQHF. DNA for the CDR3: TGTGCCAGCAGTCCTTCCCAGGGAAATGGCAATCAGCCCCAGCATTTT.